The TCR beta chain under discussion was sequenced for a study of tumor-infiltrating lymphocytes in primary liver carcinoma. The CDR3 has 16 residues. Germline V gene data show CDR1 as MNHNY and CDR2 as SVGAGI (reference sequence). J gave up 2 bases and V 4 bases, and 11 bases lay outside the gene matches. In addition to blood RNA drawn from unsorted whole blood, germline DNA was extracted. TCR beta cDNA was reverse-transcribed from about 500 ng of total RNA. The reaction used a constant-region primer and ProtoScript II reverse transcriptase. Amplification in three nested multiplex PCR rounds with slightly modified ARM-PCR gave rise to TCR beta libraries. TRBV1-TRBV30 forward primers and a C-beta reverse primer were used in the first two PCR rounds, which each ran for approximately 11 cycles. Via MiXCR, TCRdb re-called the multiplex PCR reads, giving one row per CDR3 protein. The data hold about 210,000 distinct CDR3 sequences, with about 61% observed a single time.

This chain uses TRBV6-6 with TRBJ2-7; 7 nucleotides align to TRBD2. The TCR was taken from a woman between 55 and 75 years old with primary liver carcinoma and hepatitis B virus infection. Sequencing was performed on peripheral blood. The CDR3: CASSSATSRWAYEQYF. The CDR3 nucleotides are TGTGCCAGCAGTTCGGCGACTAGCCGCTGGGCCTACGAGCAGTACTTC.